This record covers a single T cell receptor (beta chain). Its binding antigen is unknown. Instrument on record: Illumina HiSeq 2000. The TCR beta cDNA libraries were made using 5'RACE template switching, a step that added both a universal primer site and unique molecular identifiers. Synthesis of cDNA was primed from the TCR beta constant segment and was followed by two consecutive PCR amplification steps. Concerning the study's data processing: Reads were demultiplexed and grouped by UMI with MIGEC, and clonotypes were assembled and quantified with MiTCR. To remove erroneous sequences, TCR cDNA sequences were retained only when supported by two or more reads. The tcR package was used for downstream repertoire analysis, and clonotypes were matched across fractions by CDR3 nucleotide sequence plus V segment. Antigen specificity was annotated against VDJdb with VDJmatch, allowing one amino acid substitution in CDR3. Each CDR3 protein sequence appears as one entry after TCRdb reprocessed the reads, and no DNA is included. For this entry, the V and J calls and clone size follow TCRdb and not the study's own pipeline. The data table for this sample lists 400,000 to 550,000 distinct CDR3 sequences. The leading ten clones occupy 7.3% of the sample.

HCMV-specific IgG was detected in serum with a commercial ELISA kit to determine HCMV serostatus. Ficoll density gradient centrifugation was used to isolate peripheral blood mononuclear cells from blood. These data belong to a study of T cells expressing NK-cell markers (dated by TCRdb to between 2020 and 2021). Regarding the study in general: Eight or nine donors provided sorted CD3+CD56+NKG2C+, CD3+CD56+NKG2C- and CD3+CD56-NKG2C+ T-cell subsets, whose TCR beta-chain repertoires were profiled. All eight donors whose samples were sequenced were randomly selected healthy volunteers, three of them men and five women. Illumina HiSeq 2000/2500, MiSeq or NextSeq was used to sequence libraries as 2 x 150 bp reads. Seven of the eight sequenced donors were HCMV-seropositive and one was HCMV-seronegative.

The germline V gene encodes CDR1 SGHTA and CDR2 FQGNSA. The CDR3 starts with the cysteine, ends with the phenylalanine, and has 15 residues. The protein alone is recorded here. Broader findings and caveats from the paper: Whether the expanded NKG2C-expressing T cell clones were specific for HCMV antigens remained unclear. For six donors, the dominant CD3+CD56+NKG2C+ clonotypes were among the top 10 CD8+ clonotypes and accounted for about 1.0-8% of CD8+ T cells. Those dominant clonotypes were again the most abundant among CD3+CD56-NKG2C+ cells in several donors, at about 28.3-65%.

This chain is built from TRBV7-2 and TRBJ2-7; TCRdb's D call, TRBD1, is unchecked because there is no DNA. What was sequenced was blood T cells: a sorted CD56 or NKG2C T cell subset, CD4+ or CD8+ T cells, or bulk PBMC T cells (not recorded which). The sequence was collected from a woman between 18 and 69 years old in good health. The CDR3 here reads CASSLAGAGAYEQYF.